One sample yielded the 5 T cell receptor beta chains listed below, sequenced in a study of blood T cell repertoires in COVID-19. Sequencing was performed with immunoSEQ multiplex PCR; in TCRdb, only in-frame clones are kept and a portion is missing. The profile shows about 97,000 clones, 75% to 95% of them singletons. Sequencing used peripheral blood. The receptors were gathered from a man aged 18 to 29 with acute or convalescent COVID-19.

V and J are TRBV6-5 and TRBJ1-6; unclear D gene. Germline V gene lookup returns CDR1 MNHEY and CDR2 SVGAGI. With 6 bases removed from V and 9 bases from J, the gap between germline ends came to 12 bases. There are 13 residues in the CDR3. CDR3 coding DNA: TGTGCCAGCAGCCCGATTACAGTTTCACCCCTCCACTTT. Translating gives CASSPITVSPLHF.

The chain uses TRBV2 and TRBJ1-1, with a possible D match to TRBD1 (6 bases). V lost 8 bases and J 5 bases, leaving 12 bases between the germline ends. The CDR3 extends over 12 amino acids. Looked up from germline, CDR1 is SNHLY and CDR2 is FYNNEI. The CDR3 region has the DNA TGTGCCAGCCTCCGACAGGATACTGAAGCTTTCTTT. This sequence encodes CASLRQDTEAFF. The full variable domain, in which reference TRBV2 and TRBJ1-1 provide the parts outside the CDR3, is EPEVTQTPSHQVTQMGQEVILRCVPISNHLYFYWYRQILGQKVEFLVSFYNNEISEKSEIFDDQFSVERPDGSNFTLKIRSTKLEDSAMYFCASLRQDTEAFFGQGTRLTVV.

The chain is built from TRBV6-5 and TRBJ2-7; D call uncertain. This CDR3 has 11 amino acids. V was clipped by 6 bases and J by 4 bases, with 7 bases between them. Germline V gene lookup returns CDR1 MNHEY and CDR2 SVGAGI. The DNA of the CDR3 is TGTGCCAGCAGCCGGTTATACGAGCAGTACTTC. As protein: CASSRLYEQYF.

The rearrangement links TRBV24-1 to TRBJ2-1; TRBD2 aligns across 14 bases. V trimming: 6 bases; J trimming: 9 bases; junction bases outside the gene matches: 6. The V gene's germline CDR1 is KGHDR and CDR2 SFDVKD. The CDR3 extends over 15 amino acids. The CDR3: CATSLGTSGGGEQFF. CDR3 nucleotide sequence: TGTGCCACCAGTCTGGGGACTAGCGGGGGTGGTGAGCAGTTCTTC.

The CDR3 spells CASSATKGFTGSSNQPQHF. CDR3 sequence (DNA): TGTGCCAGCAGTGCCACAAAGGGATTCACAGGTAGTAGCAATCAGCCCCAGCATTTT. This chain connects TRBV6-4 to TRBJ1-5, with D perhaps matching TRBD1 (5 bases). The ends were cut back, 4 bases at V and 0 bases at J, with 22 bases in the middle. Per the germline V gene, CDR1 is MRHNA and CDR2 is SNTAGT. The CDR3 spans 19 residues.